Following are 29 T cell receptor beta chains from one sample sequenced in a study of PD-L1 blockade in urothelial cancer. TCRdb's copy holds only in-frame clones and misses some; the assay was immunoSEQ multiplex PCR. This sample has more than 70,000 clones; around 90% occur once, and the top ten carry 3% to 4%. The sequences come from PBMCs, collected around atezolizumab (anti-PD-L1) treatment. These receptors all come from a man in his 60s with urothelial cancer.

The chain employs TRBV19 and TRBJ1-1, with 11 bases lining up with TRBD1. V shed 5 bases, J shed 5 bases, and the junction held 10 bases outside the gene matches. Germline-derived CDR1 and CDR2 are LNHDA and SQIVND (reference sequence). This CDR3 has 16 amino acids. For the CDR3, the DNA is TGTGCCAGTAGTTTCAAAGGACAGGGGGCAAGGACTGAAGCTTTCTTT. It encodes CASSFKGQGARTEAFF. Using reference TRBV19 and TRBJ1-1 for the parts outside the CDR3, the full variable domain is DGGITQSPKYLFRKEGQNVTLSCEQNLNHDAMYWYRQDPGQGLRLIYYSQIVNDFQKGDIAEGYSVSREKKESFPLTVTSAQKNPTAFYLCASSFKGQGARTEAFFGQGTRLTVV.

This clone occurred once. This rearrangement joins TRBV5-4 to TRBJ1-2; D possibly corresponds to TRBD1 (6 bases). From germline, CDR1 is SGHNT and CDR2 YYREEE (reference sequence). V lost 2 bases and J lost 7, with 12 bases in between. The CDR3 spans 13 residues. The CDR3 here is CASSFLGAGGYTF. The CDR3, as DNA: TGTGCCAGCAGCTTTCTGGGGGCGGGTGGCTACACCTTC.

J is TRBJ1-1 and V is TRBV5-1; D possibly corresponds to TRBD1 (6 bases). The CDR3 spans 14 residues. The V gene lost 4 bases and the J gene lost 4 bases, with 14 bases spanning the gap. Germline CDR1 reads SGHRS; CDR2 reads YFSETQ. CDR3 protein: CASSSNRVATEAFF. The CDR3 nucleotides read TGCGCCAGCAGCAGCAACAGGGTTGCCACTGAAGCTTTCTTT.

The chain joins TRBV5-4 to TRBJ1-1; perhaps TRBD1 as D (6 bases). Trimming cost V 3 bases and J 3 bases, with 18 bases left between them. The CDR3 length is 16 residues. Germline V gene lookup returns CDR1 SGHNT and CDR2 YYREEE (reference sequence). CDR3 residues: CASSSPRGPMDTEAFF. Here the CDR3 DNA reads TGTGCCAGCAGCTCCCCCAGGGGTCCTATGGACACTGAAGCTTTCTTT.

The chain uses TRBV27 and TRBJ1-2; D remains ambiguous. Germline loops: CDR1 MNHEY, CDR2 SMNVEV (reference sequence). The V end lost 5 bases, the J end lost 6 bases, and 10 bases lay between the germline ends. CDR3 length: 12 residues. DNA for the CDR3: TGTGCCAGCAGTCCCCCCGGGGATGGCTACACCTTC. Translation gives CASSPPGDGYTF.

This clone turned up a few times. The V call is TRBV6-6, the J call TRBJ1-2, with D possibly being TRBD1 (5 bases). Trimming removed 8 bases at V and 0 bases at J, with 13 bases between. The germline V gene has CDR1 MNHNY and CDR2 SVGAGI (reference sequence). This CDR3 spans 14 amino acids. DNA for the CDR3: TGTGCCAGCTGGATTTCAGGGTCTAACTATGGCTACACCTTC. As protein: CASWISGSNYGYTF.

This sequence joins TRBV7-8 and TRBJ1-4, with TRBD1 matching 7 bases. Germline CDR1 reads SGHVS; CDR2 reads FQNEAQ. After removal of 7 bases from V and 4 bases from J, the junction contained 12 bases not matched to a gene. The CDR3 runs to 16 residues. The CDR3 loop is CASTMAWGQINEKLFF. The CDR3 nucleotides read TGTGCCAGCACCATGGCTTGGGGACAGATTAATGAAAAACTGTTTTTT.

The chain employs TRBV5-1 and TRBJ1-2; no clear D gene. The germline V gene encodes CDR1 SGHRS and CDR2 YFSETQ. Trimming removed 0 bases from V and 4 bases from J, with 10 bases in between. The CDR3 has 14 amino acids. CDR3 loop: CASSLDSPSYGYTF. CDR3 sequence (DNA): TGCGCCAGCAGCTTGGACTCGCCTTCCTATGGCTACACCTTC.

The chain employs TRBV7-9 and TRBJ2-3; the D gene is possibly TRBD2 (5 bases). The V gene's germline CDR1 is SEHNR and CDR2 FQNEAQ (reference sequence). Trimming cost V 5 bases and J 0 bases, with 15 bases left between them. The CDR3 has 16 amino acids. The CDR3 nucleotides read TGTGCCAGCAGCCCCCGGAGGCGTGCTAGCACAGATACGCAGTATTTT. Translated, it gives CASSPRRRASTDTQYF.

V is TRBV6-5 and J is TRBJ1-4, with 7 bases fitting TRBD1. Germline values: CDR1 MNHEY, CDR2 SVGAGI. V lost 6 bases and J lost 0; bases outside the gene matches: 4. The CDR3 is 15 residues long. CDR3 sequence: CASRPGGSTNEKLFF. CDR3 coding DNA: TGTGCCAGCAGACCAGGGGGATCAACTAATGAAAAACTGTTTTTT.

The rearrangement joins TRBV28 to TRBJ2-7, with a possible D match to TRBD2 (5 bases). Trimming pared 3 bases from V and 1 base from J, leaving 13 bases between. Germline V gene data show CDR1 as MDHEN and CDR2 as SYDVKM. The CDR3 extends over 15 amino acids. In DNA, the CDR3 is TGTGCCAGCAGTTTCTCTCGTAGCGAATCCTACGAGCAGTACTTC. Translation: CASSFSRSESYEQYF.

This sequence joins TRBV4-1 and TRBJ2-7; 13 bases match TRBD2. V was clipped by 1 base and J by 2 bases; unmatched bases: 8. The germline V gene encodes CDR1 MGHRA and CDR2 YSYEKL. The CDR3 is made up of 18 amino acids. The CDR3 reads CASSQGGTSGTLTYEQYF. DNA of the CDR3: TGCGCCAGCAGCCAAGGCGGGACTAGCGGGACTCTGACCTACGAGCAGTACTTC.

The gene calls are TRBV30 and TRBJ1-5; D not resolved. This CDR3 spans 15 amino acids. CDR1 is GTSNPN, CDR2 SVGIG, per germline (reference sequence). V gave up 3 bases and J gave up 11 bases, with 23 bases separating them. The CDR3 protein is CAWRPRLTRTAAQHF. CDR3 DNA sequence: TGTGCCTGGAGGCCACGGCTGACGAGAACAGCGGCCCAGCATTTT. The full variable domain, in which reference TRBV30 and TRBJ1-5 provide the parts outside the CDR3, is SQTIHQWPATLVQPVGSPLSLECTVEGTSNPNLYWYRQAAGRGLQLLFYSVGIGQISSEVPQNLSASRPQDRQFILSSKKLLLSDSGFYLCAWRPRLTRTAAQHFGDGTRLSIL.

The chain couples TRBV7-9 to TRBJ2-2; 9 bases map to TRBD1. Germline CDR1 and CDR2: SEHNR and FQNEAQ (reference sequence). The CDR3 extends over 15 amino acids. Germline trimming cut 3 bases from V and 6 bases from J; bases unmatched to any gene: 5. The chain's CDR3 is CASSFGTGSAGELFF. The CDR3 DNA sequence: TGTGCCAGCAGCTTTGGGACAGGGTCCGCCGGGGAGCTGTTTTTT.

Only a few counts were recorded for this clone. V and J are TRBV9 and TRBJ2-3; no reliable D call. Trimming removed 4 bases from V and 3 bases from J, with 9 bases in between. CDR3 size: 13 residues. Germline V gene lookup returns CDR1 SGDLS and CDR2 YYNGEE. The CDR3 reads CASSSWATDTQYF. Written as DNA, the CDR3 is TGTGCCAGCAGCTCATGGGCTACAGATACGCAGTATTTT.

The V call is TRBV6-5, the J call TRBJ1-1; weak D call: TRBD1 (5 bases). This CDR3 has 13 residues. V shed 4 bases and J shed 3 bases, with 9 bases lying between them. Germline values: CDR1 MNHEY, CDR2 SVGAGI. The CDR3 DNA follows: TGTGCCAGCAGTTGGGGGGGTGACACTGAAGCTTTCTTT. Protein sequence: CASSWGGDTEAFF.

J is TRBJ1-2 and V is TRBV7-9; D gene uncertain. Trimming removed 1 base from V and 6 bases from J, with 12 bases in between. Germline values: CDR1 SEHNR, CDR2 FQNEAQ (reference sequence). The CDR3 is 14 amino acids. The CDR3 DNA reads TGTGCCAGCAGCTTAGGTGAGGGAATAGATGGCTACACCTTC. This encodes CASSLGEGIDGYTF. Using reference TRBV7-9 and TRBJ1-2 for the parts outside the CDR3, the full variable domain is DTGVSQNPRHKITKRGQNVTFRCDPISEHNRLYWYRQTLGQGPEFLTYFQNEAQLEKSRLLSDRFSAERPKGSFSTLEIQRTEQGDSAMYLCASSLGEGIDGYTFGSGTRLTVV.

The V call is TRBV11-3, the J call TRBJ2-2; D is perhaps TRBD2 (5 bases). Trimming stripped 1 base from V and 4 bases from J, with 7 bases between. CDR3 length: 14 residues. The germline gives CDR1 SGHNT, CDR2 YENEEA. CDR3 DNA: TGTGCCAGCAGCTTAGGGGGAGCCACCGGGGAGCTGTTTTTT. This gives the protein CASSLGGATGELFF.

This clone was detected only once. The gene calls are TRBV7-8 and TRBJ1-1, with D possibly TRBD1 on 6 matching bases. The CDR3 sequence is 14 residues long. CDR1 is SGHVS, CDR2 FQNEAQ, per germline. V lost 7 bases and J 0 bases, leaving 12 bases between the germline ends. The CDR3 reads CASIEQGMNTEAFF. The CDR3 DNA reads as TGTGCCAGCATCGAGCAGGGGATGAACACTGAAGCTTTCTTT.

The chain joins TRBV5-4 to TRBJ2-4; D unclear. CDR1 is SGHNT and CDR2 is YYREEE in the germline V gene (reference sequence). CDR3 length equals 13 residues. V was pared by 3 bases and J by 1 base, with 5 bases between. CDR3 DNA sequence: TGTGCCAGCAGCTCCTTGGCCAAAAACATTCAGTACTTC. Its translation is CASSSLAKNIQYF.

The rearrangement joins TRBV9 to TRBJ2-6; D is unresolved. V was cut by 4 bases and J by 4 bases, with 12 bases left in between. From germline, CDR1 is SGDLS and CDR2 YYNGEE. The CDR3 is 15 residues long. This CDR3 is CASSPPWAGANVLTF. The DNA of the CDR3 is TGTGCCAGCAGCCCTCCTTGGGCGGGGGCCAACGTCCTGACTTTC.

This clone appeared once. The chain has TRBV4-1 and TRBJ2-2; 10 nucleotides align to TRBD2. Per germline, CDR1 MGHRA and CDR2 YSYEKL. The CDR3 length is 15 residues. V dropped 3 bases and J dropped 8; count of bases not matched to a gene: 6. The CDR3 region is CASSQGIAGGGELFF. In DNA, the CDR3 is TGCGCCAGCAGCCAGGGGATAGCGGGGGGAGGGGAGCTGTTTTTT.

This clone has only a few counts. The J gene is TRBJ2-7, the V gene TRBV4-3, with 8 bases fitting TRBD1. The CDR3 runs to 14 residues. Germline loops: CDR1 LGHNA, CDR2 YSLEER. V was pared by 3 bases and J by 3 bases, with 4 bases of the junction left unmatched. The DNA for the CDR3 is TGCGCCAGCAGCCAGCAGACAGGGGACTACGAGCAGTACTTC. Protein sequence: CASSQQTGDYEQYF.

This clone has a single count. V gene TRBV2 combines with J gene TRBJ2-2; TRBD2 matches at 10 bases. The CDR3 loop spans 21 amino acids. J gave up 5 bases and V 6 bases, and 24 bases lay outside the gene matches. Germline assignment: CDR1 SNHLY and CDR2 FYNNEI. DNA for the CDR3: TGTGCCAGCAGGCCCCTATTGTGGGCTAGCGGGGGTAACGGAGGGACCGGGGAGCTGTTTTTT. Encoded protein: CASRPLLWASGGNGGTGELFF.

This rearrangement joins TRBV5-6 to TRBJ2-3, with 7 bases fitting TRBD1. Looked up from germline, CDR1 is SGHDT and CDR2 is YYEEEE. The junction had 7 bases not matched to a gene; V was cut back by 3 bases and J by 0 bases. The CDR3 is 16 residues long. For the CDR3, the DNA is TGTGCCAGCAGCTCCGACAGGGAGACTAGCACAGATACGCAGTATTTT. Translating gives CASSSDRETSTDTQYF.

The rearrangement joins TRBV27 to TRBJ2-6, with 7 positions matching TRBD2. CDR1 is MNHEY, CDR2 SMNVEV, per germline (reference sequence). The CDR3 loop spans 15 amino acids. J gave up 1 base and V 5 bases, and 2 bases lay outside the gene matches. The CDR3 region has the DNA TGTGCCAGCAGTGTGGGGGGGTCTGGGGCCAACGTCCTGACTTTC. Protein product: CASSVGGSGANVLTF.

The CDR3 sequence: CATRGGGNEQFF. The CDR3 DNA reads TGTGCCACCAGGGGGGGAGGCAATGAGCAGTTCTTC. This chain uses TRBV6-1 with TRBJ2-1; D is possibly TRBD1 or TRBD2 (7 bases each). Germline CDR1 reads MNHNS; CDR2 reads SASEGT. This CDR3 comprises 12 residues. V gave up 10 bases and J gave up 6 bases, with 13 bases separating them.

This chain connects TRBV27 to TRBJ1-3, with D tentatively TRBD1 (6 bases). There are 14 residues in the CDR3. Looked up from germline, CDR1 is MNHEY and CDR2 is SMNVEV (reference sequence). The V end was cut by 8 bases, the J end by 0 bases, with 11 bases between. In nucleotides, the CDR3 is TGTGCCAGCCACCCGACAGGCTCTGGAAACACCATATATTTT. Translation gives CASHPTGSGNTIYF.

The chain carries TRBV7-8 and TRBJ2-2, with unresolved D. The CDR3 loop spans 14 amino acids. V dropped 5 bases and J dropped 7 bases, with 14 bases sitting between them. Germline CDR1 reads SGHVS; CDR2 reads FQNEAQ. CDR3 loop: CASSALQSSGELFF. The CDR3 DNA is TGTGCCAGCAGCGCCCTCCAATCCAGCGGGGAGCTGTTTTTT. Full variable domain (missing parts from reference TRBV7-8 and TRBJ2-2): GAGVSQSPRYKVAKRGQDVALRCDPISGHVSLFWYQQALGQGPEFLTYFQNEAQLDKSGLPSDRFFAERPEGSVSTLKIQRTQQEDSAVYLCASSALQSSGELFFGEGSRLTVL.